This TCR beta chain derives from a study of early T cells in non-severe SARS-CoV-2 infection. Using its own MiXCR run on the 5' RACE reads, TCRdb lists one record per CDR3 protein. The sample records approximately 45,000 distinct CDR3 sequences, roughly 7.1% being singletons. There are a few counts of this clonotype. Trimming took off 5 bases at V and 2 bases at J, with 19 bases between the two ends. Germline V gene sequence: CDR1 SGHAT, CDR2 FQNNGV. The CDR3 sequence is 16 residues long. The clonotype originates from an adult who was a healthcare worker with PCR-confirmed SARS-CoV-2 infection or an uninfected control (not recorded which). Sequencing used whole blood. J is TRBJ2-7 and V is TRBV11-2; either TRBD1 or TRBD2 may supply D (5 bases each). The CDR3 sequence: CASSPTYPGPTYEQYF. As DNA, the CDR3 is TGTGCCAGCAGCCCAACCTACCCGGGACCCACCTACGAGCAGTACTTC.